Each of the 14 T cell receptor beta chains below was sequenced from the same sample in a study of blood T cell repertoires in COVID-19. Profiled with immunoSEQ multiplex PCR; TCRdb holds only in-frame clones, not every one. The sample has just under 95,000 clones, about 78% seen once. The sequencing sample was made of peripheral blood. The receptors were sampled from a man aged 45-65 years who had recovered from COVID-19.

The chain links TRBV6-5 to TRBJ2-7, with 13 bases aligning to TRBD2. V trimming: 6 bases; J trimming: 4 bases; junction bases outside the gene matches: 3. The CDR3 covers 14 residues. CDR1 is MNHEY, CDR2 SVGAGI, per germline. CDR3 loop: CASRRLAGGYEQYF. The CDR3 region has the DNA TGTGCCAGCAGACGACTAGCGGGGGGTTACGAGCAGTACTTC.

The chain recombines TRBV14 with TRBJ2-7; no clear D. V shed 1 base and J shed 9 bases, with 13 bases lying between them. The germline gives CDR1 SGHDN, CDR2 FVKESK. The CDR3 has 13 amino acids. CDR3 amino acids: CASSQGRDFGQYF. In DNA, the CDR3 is TGTGCCAGCAGCCAAGGTAGAGACTTTGGGCAGTACTTC.

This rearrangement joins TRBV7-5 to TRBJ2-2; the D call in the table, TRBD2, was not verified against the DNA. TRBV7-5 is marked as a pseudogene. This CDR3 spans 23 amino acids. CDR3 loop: CARSLGGLVGTDSAGVHTGELFF. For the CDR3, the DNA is TGTGCCAGAAGCTTAGGAGGGCTGGTGGGTACAGATAGTGCGGGAGTACATACCGGGGAGCTGTTTTTT.

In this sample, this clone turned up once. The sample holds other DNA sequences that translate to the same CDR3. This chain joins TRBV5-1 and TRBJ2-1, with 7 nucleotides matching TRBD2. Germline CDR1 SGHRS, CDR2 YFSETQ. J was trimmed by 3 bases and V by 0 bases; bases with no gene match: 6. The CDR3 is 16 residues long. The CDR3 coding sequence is TGCGCCAGCAGCTTGGAGGCTAGCGGAGGCTACAATGAGCAGTTCTTC. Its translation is CASSLEASGGYNEQFF.

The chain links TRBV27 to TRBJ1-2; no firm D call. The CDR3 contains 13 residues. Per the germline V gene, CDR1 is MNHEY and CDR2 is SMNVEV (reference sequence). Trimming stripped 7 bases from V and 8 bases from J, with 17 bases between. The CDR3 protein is CASKEGSMGGYTF. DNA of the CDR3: TGTGCCAGCAAAGAGGGTTCGATGGGAGGCTACACCTTC.

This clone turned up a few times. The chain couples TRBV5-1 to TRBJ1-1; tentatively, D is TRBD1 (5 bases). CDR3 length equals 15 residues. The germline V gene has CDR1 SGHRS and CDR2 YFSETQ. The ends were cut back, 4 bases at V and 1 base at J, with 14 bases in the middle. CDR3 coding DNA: TGCGCCAGCAGCCTAGGATACGGGGGGAACACTGAAGCTTTCTTT. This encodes CASSLGYGGNTEAFF.

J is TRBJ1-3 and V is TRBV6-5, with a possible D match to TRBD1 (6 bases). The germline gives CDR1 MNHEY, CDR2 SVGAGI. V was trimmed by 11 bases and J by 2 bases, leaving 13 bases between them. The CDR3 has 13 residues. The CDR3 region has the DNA TGTGCCGTGCAGGGGACCGCTGGAAACACCATATATTTT. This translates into CAVQGTAGNTIYF.

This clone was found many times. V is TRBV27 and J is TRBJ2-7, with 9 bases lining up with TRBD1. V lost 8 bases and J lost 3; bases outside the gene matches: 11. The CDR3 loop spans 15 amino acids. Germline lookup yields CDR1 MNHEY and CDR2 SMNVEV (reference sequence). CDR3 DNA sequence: TGTGCCAGCTCGAAACTCGGGACAGGGAGCTACGAGCAGTACTTC. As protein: CASSKLGTGSYEQYF.

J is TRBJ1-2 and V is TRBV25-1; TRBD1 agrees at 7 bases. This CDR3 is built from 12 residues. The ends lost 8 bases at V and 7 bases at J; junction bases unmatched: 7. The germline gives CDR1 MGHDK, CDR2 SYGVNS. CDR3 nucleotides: TGTGCCAGCGGACTCCAGGGGGGTGGCTACACCTTC. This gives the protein CASGLQGGGYTF.

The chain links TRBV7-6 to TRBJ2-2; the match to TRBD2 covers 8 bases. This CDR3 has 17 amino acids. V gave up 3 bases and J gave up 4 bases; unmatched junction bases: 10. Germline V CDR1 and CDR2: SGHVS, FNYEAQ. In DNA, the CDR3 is TGTGCCAGCAGCTTCACGGAGCGGGGGAGTGGCACCGGGGAGCTGTTTTTT. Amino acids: CASSFTERGSGTGELFF.

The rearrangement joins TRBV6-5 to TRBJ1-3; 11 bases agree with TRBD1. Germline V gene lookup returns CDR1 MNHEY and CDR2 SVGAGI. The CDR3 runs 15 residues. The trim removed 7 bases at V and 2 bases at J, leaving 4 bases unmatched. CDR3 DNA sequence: TGTGCCAGCACCTCGGGACAGGGGGCTGGAAACACCATATATTTT. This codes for CASTSGQGAGNTIYF.

Here the CDR3 DNA reads TGTGCCAGCAGCGTGATAGTTACCGGGGAGCTGTTTTTT. This translates into CASSVIVTGELFF. This chain links TRBV9 with TRBJ2-2; no reliable D call. The CDR3 has 13 amino acids. The germline V gene encodes CDR1 SGDLS and CDR2 YYNGEE. Trimming took 2 bases from V and 5 from J, leaving 7 bases between them.

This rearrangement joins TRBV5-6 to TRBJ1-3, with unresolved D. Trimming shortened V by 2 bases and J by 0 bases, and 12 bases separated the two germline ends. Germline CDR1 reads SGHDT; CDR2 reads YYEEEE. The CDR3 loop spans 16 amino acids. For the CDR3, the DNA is TGTGCCAGCAGCTTATGGTGGCAGAACTCTGGAAACACCATATATTTT. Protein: CASSLWWQNSGNTIYF. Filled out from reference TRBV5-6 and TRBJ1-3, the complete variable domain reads DAGVTQSPTHLIKTRGQQVTLRCSPKSGHDTVSWYQQALGQGPQFIFQYYEEEERQRGNFPDRFSGHQFPNYSSELNVNALLLGDSALYLCASSLWWQNSGNTIYFGEGSWLTVV.

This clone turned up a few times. The CDR3 sequence is CASSESVGRGNSPLHF. The CDR3 nucleotides are TGTGCCAGCAGTGAATCGGTTGGTCGGGGAAATTCACCCCTCCACTTT. The chain couples TRBV6-1 to TRBJ1-6; D remains ambiguous. Looked up from germline, CDR1 is MNHNS and CDR2 is SASEGT. The CDR3 is 16 amino acids. Trimming removed 2 bases from V and 7 bases from J, with 15 bases in between.